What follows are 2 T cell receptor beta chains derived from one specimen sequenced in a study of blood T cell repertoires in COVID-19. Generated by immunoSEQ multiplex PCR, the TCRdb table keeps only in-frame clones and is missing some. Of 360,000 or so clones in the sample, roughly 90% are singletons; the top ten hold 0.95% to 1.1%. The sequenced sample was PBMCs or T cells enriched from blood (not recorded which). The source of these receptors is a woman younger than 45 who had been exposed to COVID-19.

In nucleotides, the CDR3 is TGTGCCAGCAGCCCGGGACAGGTCTATGGCTACACCTTC. It yields the protein CASSPGQVYGYTF. The chain combines TRBV5-6 with TRBJ1-2; 8 bases fit TRBD1. V shed 4 bases and J 4 bases; nucleotides not matched to a gene: 3. CDR1 is SGHDT, CDR2 YYEEEE, per germline. The CDR3 contains 13 residues.

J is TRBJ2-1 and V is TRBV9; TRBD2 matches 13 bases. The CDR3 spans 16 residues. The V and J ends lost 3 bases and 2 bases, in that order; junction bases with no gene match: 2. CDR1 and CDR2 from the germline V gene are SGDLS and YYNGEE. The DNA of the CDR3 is TGTGCCAGCAGCGGACTAGCGGGAGGAGCCTACAATGAGCAGTTCTTC. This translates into CASSGLAGGAYNEQFF.